This T cell receptor beta chain was recorded in a study of PD-L1 blockade in urothelial cancer. The overall study: Analyzed time points were 3 weeks (second dose) and 6 weeks after therapy began.

Locally advanced or metastatic urothelial carcinoma was present in patients. The CDR3 contains 14 residues. The germline CDR1 and CDR2 sequences are MNHEY and SVGAGI. V lost 2 bases and J 9 bases, leaving 14 bases between the germline ends. Spiked synthetic TCR analogs estimated absolute template abundance per PCR. Data came from immunoSEQ multiplex PCR; TCRdb stores just in-frame clones and leaves some out. The repertoire has roughly 49,000 clones, around nine tenths of them found once; the top ten carry 6.5% to 8%. The sample was PBMCs, taken around atezolizumab (anti-PD-L1) treatment. This clonotype originated in a man between 60 and 75 years old with urothelial cancer. This sequence joins TRBV6-5 and TRBJ2-1; perhaps TRBD2 as D (5 bases). The CDR3 DNA is TGTGCCAGCAGTTACGGGTGGCCGGGGAGTGAGCAGTTCTTC. It codes for CASSYGWPGSEQFF.